These 15 T cell receptor beta chains were sequenced from one sample in a study of lymphopenia after photon versus proton radiotherapy. The protocol was immunoSEQ multiplex PCR, while the TCRdb copy is restricted to in-frame clones and leaves out a portion. The data contain fewer than 70,000 clones, 87% of them singletons. Sequencing used peripheral blood, obtained from a patient treated with proton-based radiotherapy. The receptors come from a man older than 75 with esophageal cancer.

The V call is TRBV7-8, the J call TRBJ2-5, with 9 bases lining up with TRBD2. This CDR3 has 14 amino acids. From germline, CDR1 is SGHVS and CDR2 FQNEAQ. Trimming removed 2 bases from V and 5 bases from J; junction bases left unmatched: 3. CDR3 DNA: TGTGCCAGCAGCTTAAGCGGGAGGATGGAGACCCAGTACTTC. Translation: CASSLSGRMETQYF.

This chain uses TRBV5-1 with TRBJ1-4, with 7 bases identical to TRBD1. Germline CDR1 and CDR2: SGHRS and YFSETQ. J was trimmed by 8 bases and V by 0 bases; bases with no gene match: 4. This CDR3 region has 14 residues. CDR3 in amino acids: CASSLGQGGEKLFF. The DNA for the CDR3 is TGCGCCAGCAGCTTGGGACAGGGCGGAGAAAAACTGTTTTTT. Drawing the rest from reference TRBV5-1 and TRBJ1-4, the complete variable domain is KAGVTQTPRYLIKTRGQQVTLSCSPISGHRSVSWYQQTPGQGLQFLFEYFSETQRNKGNFPGRFSGRQFSNSRSEMNVSTLELGDSALYLCASSLGQGGEKLFFGSGTQLSVL.

The V gene is TRBV10-3, the J gene TRBJ2-5; D perhaps matches TRBD1 (6 bases). Trimming took off 3 bases at V and 5 bases at J, with 13 bases between the two ends. This CDR3 contains 14 residues. From germline, CDR1 is ENHRY and CDR2 SYGVKD. The CDR3 loop is CAISDMGAWETQYF. The CDR3 bases are TGTGCCATCAGTGATATGGGGGCATGGGAGACCCAGTACTTC.

The chain links TRBV19 to TRBJ2-1; 11 bases fit TRBD2. The CDR3 contains 16 residues. Trimming at V came to 6 bases and at J to 10 bases, leaving 14 bases not matched to a gene. The germline V gene has CDR1 LNHDA and CDR2 SQIVND (reference sequence). The CDR3 protein is CASRVQATSGKVEQFF. Here the CDR3 DNA reads TGTGCCAGTAGAGTACAAGCGACTAGCGGGAAGGTGGAGCAGTTCTTC.

V is TRBV27 and J is TRBJ2-7; TRBD1 is a possible D gene (5 bases). Between the trimmed V and J ends, which lost 0 bases and 1 base, there was a span of 13 bases. This CDR3 region has 16 residues. Germline lookup yields CDR1 MNHEY and CDR2 SMNVEV (reference sequence). The CDR3 protein is CASSLSGALLSYEQYF. The CDR3 nucleotides are TGTGCCAGCAGTTTATCTGGGGCACTCCTTTCCTACGAGCAGTACTTC.

V is TRBV4-1 and J is TRBJ1-2; 9 nucleotides align to TRBD1. Germline V gives CDR1 MGHRA, CDR2 YSYEKL. CDR3 length equals 17 residues. Trimming cost V 4 bases and J 7 bases; bases outside gene matches: 16. The CDR3 is CASSLLPKQGAYGGYTF. In DNA, the CDR3 is TGCGCCAGCAGCCTCTTGCCCAAACAGGGGGCATATGGTGGCTACACCTTC.

The V gene is TRBV7-6, the J gene TRBJ2-3; maybe TRBD2 (5 bases). Germline V gives CDR1 SGHVS, CDR2 FNYEAQ. This CDR3 region has 16 residues. Trimming shortened V by 6 bases and J by 0 bases, and 16 bases separated the two germline ends. CDR3 DNA: TGTGCCAGCAGTCGCGGGCCGACGACTAGCACAGATACGCAGTATTTT. Translated: CASSRGPTTSTDTQYF.

This clone was found once. V gene TRBV5-1 combines with J gene TRBJ2-2, with 7 bases matching TRBD2. Germline assignment: CDR1 SGHRS and CDR2 YFSETQ. Trimming took 4 bases from V and 0 from J; bases not matched to a gene: 3. The CDR3 contains 15 residues. CDR3 sequence: CASSPGGSNTGELFF. The CDR3 DNA reads TGCGCCAGCAGCCCGGGAGGATCGAACACCGGGGAGCTGTTTTTT.

The gene calls are TRBV11-2 and TRBJ2-2, with D uncertain. Germline V CDR1 and CDR2: SGHAT, FQNNGV. V was shortened by 5 bases and J by 0 bases, with 13 bases between the two germline ends. The CDR3 has 16 residues. The CDR3 DNA is TGTGCCAGCAGCCTGGCAACTATCGCGAACACCGGGGAGCTGTTTTTT. Amino acid sequence: CASSLATIANTGELFF.

The rearrangement uses TRBV7-2 and TRBJ1-1; D not resolved. Germline values: CDR1 SGHTA, CDR2 FQGNSA. Trimming removed 3 bases at V and 5 bases at J, with 7 bases between. This CDR3 has 12 residues. In DNA, the CDR3 is TGTGCCAGCAGCTTCGGACTGACTGAAGCTTTCTTT. This gives the protein CASSFGLTEAFF.

This rearrangement joins TRBV27 to TRBJ1-1; D gene uncertain. The V end was cut by 3 bases, the J end by 4 bases, with 9 bases between. The CDR3 contains 13 residues. Germline CDR1 MNHEY, CDR2 SMNVEV (reference sequence). The CDR3 loop is CASSFSGATEAFF. The CDR3 DNA reads TGTGCCAGCAGTTTTTCAGGCGCCACTGAAGCTTTCTTT.

V and J are TRBV6-1 and TRBJ1-3; D gene uncertain. Trimming cost V 6 bases and J 0 bases, with 9 bases left between them. Per germline, CDR1 MNHNS and CDR2 SASEGT. The CDR3 sequence is 14 residues long. The DNA of the CDR3 is TGTGCCAGCAGGGGTGGCAGCTCTGGAAACACCATATATTTT. Its protein is CASRGGSSGNTIYF.

The chain couples TRBV7-6 to TRBJ1-2; TRBD1 might be the D (5 bases). The CDR3 runs 13 residues. Germline V gene sequence: CDR1 SGHVS, CDR2 FNYEAQ. The CDR3 is CATTRQGYYGYTF. DNA for the CDR3: TGTGCTACAACCCGCCAGGGATACTATGGCTACACCTTC.

V and J are TRBV5-3 and TRBJ1-2, with TRBD1 matching 8 bases. TRBV5-3 is an open reading frame, and its role is uncertain. The length of the CDR3 is 21 residues. Germline trimming cut 4 bases from V and 0 bases from J; bases unmatched to any gene: 23. The CDR3: CARSPVPGQDILRKPNYGYTF. CDR3 DNA sequence: TGTGCCAGAAGCCCAGTCCCGGGACAGGATATCCTCCGTAAACCTAACTATGGCTACACCTTC.

This chain uses TRBV7-9 with TRBJ1-2; D may be TRBD1 (6 bases). CDR1 SEHNR and CDR2 FQNEAQ come from the germline V gene (reference sequence). V dropped 5 bases and J dropped 2 bases, with 18 bases sitting between them. The CDR3 sequence is 16 residues long. The CDR3, as DNA: TGTGCCAGCAGCCGGGACAATCCGCAGGGCAACTATGGCTACACCTTC. Translated: CASSRDNPQGNYGYTF.